This T cell receptor beta chain was sequenced in a study of identifying expanded T cells in peripheral blood. The assay was immunoSEQ multiplex PCR, and TCRdb's table has in-frame clones only and misses some. The data contain 75,000 to 95,000 clones, 70% to 90% of them seen just once; the ten biggest clones take up roughly 2.8%. The CDR3 has 15 amino acids. The V end was cut by 3 bases, the J end by 4 bases, with 14 bases between. From germline, CDR1 is SNHLY and CDR2 FYNNEI. J is TRBJ2-3 and V is TRBV2, with D tentatively TRBD1 or TRBD2 (6 bases each). The source material was blood. This clonotype originated in a person between 18 and 75 years old in good health. DNA for the CDR3: TGTGCCAGCAGTGAGGGTTACGGGGGCGCAGATACGCAGTATTTT. Protein product: CASSEGYGGADTQYF.